What follows are 3 T cell receptor beta chains derived from one specimen sequenced in a study of vaccination and CD4 T cells after COVID-19. Cultured CD4+ T cell DNA was sequenced using the Oncomine TCR Beta short-read assay. One entry per CDR3 protein results from TCRdb running MiXCR on the PCR reads. This sample has 9,500 to 10,000 distinct CDR3 sequences, with 50% to 65% found just once. Treatment defined: approximately 9-day PBMC culture with coronavirus spike peptide pools or control peptides (ViraFEST assay). The antigens for these receptors are not known. The sequencing input was CD4+ T cells from blood, cultured in vitro. These receptor sequences come from a human donor who had recovered from COVID-19.

The chain is built from TRBV6-1 and TRBJ2-2; 9 nucleotides match TRBD1. CDR1 is MNHNS, CDR2 SASEGT, per germline. The CDR3 extends over 17 amino acids. V gave up 4 bases and J gave up 0 bases; unmatched junction bases: 6. CDR3: CASSGYGTGPNTGELFF. CDR3 sequence (DNA): TGTGCCAGCAGTGGTTATGGGACAGGGCCGAACACCGGGGAGCTGTTTTTT.

V and J are TRBV2 and TRBJ1-4; no clear D. Germline V CDR1 and CDR2: SNHLY, FYNNEI. The CDR3 consists of 13 residues. Between the trimmed V and J ends, which lost 6 bases and 7 bases, there was a span of 12 bases. The CDR3 region is CASRNNLGEKLFF. CDR3 nucleotides: TGTGCCAGCAGGAACAATCTGGGTGAAAAACTGTTTTTT. Full variable domain (outside the CDR3, taken from reference TRBV2 and TRBJ1-4): EPEVTQTPSHQVTQMGQEVILRCVPISNHLYFYWYRQILGQKVEFLVSFYNNEISEKSEIFDDQFSVERPDGSNFTLKIRSTKLEDSAMYFCASRNNLGEKLFFGSGTQLSVL.

This clonotype was picked up a small number of times. The gene calls are TRBV11-2 and TRBJ2-5; 14 bases are shared with TRBD2. Trimming at V came to 5 bases and at J to 5 bases, leaving 7 bases not matched to a gene. Looked up from germline, CDR1 is SGHAT and CDR2 is FQNNGV. This CDR3 has 16 residues. CDR3 coding DNA: TGTGCCAGCAGCCTACAGGGACTAGCGGGGGACGAGACCCAGTACTTC. Its translation: CASSLQGLAGDETQYF.